Listed below are T cell receptor beta chains from one sample, sequenced in a study of blood T cells in healthy people across ages. Via MiXCR, TCRdb re-called the 5' RACE reads, giving one row per CDR3 protein. The data contain 650,000 to 1,000,000 distinct CDR3 sequences, about half of them singletons. Material: blood. The source is a man aged 80 or over in good health. Each CDR3 is given with its conserved first and last residue. D genes are given only for firm matches. Expanded clones are given a class, and other clones once, few, many or no size at all.

TRBJ2-3	TRBV4-2	many	TRBD2	14	CASSQDNGRDTQYF	TGTGCCAGCAGCCAAGATAACGGGAGGGATACGCAGTATTTT
TRBJ2-5	TRBV4-3	.	TRBD1	15	CASSQGTAQQETQYF	TGCGCCAGCAGCCAGGGGACAGCCCAACAAGAGACCCAGTACTTC
TRBJ1-1	TRBV4-3	.	.	17	CASSQEWGKRVNTEAFF	TGCGCCAGCAGCCAAGAATGGGGAAAAAGGGTAAACACTGAAGCTTTCTTT
TRBJ2-7	TRBV7-8	many	.	12	CASSLVRNEQYF	TGTGCCAGCAGCTTAGTTCGAAACGAGCAGTACTTC
TRBJ2-4	TRBV20-1	.	.	13	CSASGISRDIQYF	TGCAGTGCTAGTGGGATCAGTAGGGACATTCAGTACTTC
TRBJ2-7	TRBV7-2	once	TRBD2	16	CASSPNSGISSYEQYF	TGTGCCAGCAGCCCCAACAGCGGGATATCCTCCTACGAGCAGTACTTC
TRBJ2-7	TRBV15	.	.	15	CATSRDGMGAYEQYF	TGTGCCACCAGCAGAGATGGGATGGGTGCCTACGAGCAGTACTTC
TRBJ2-5	TRBV6-6	.	TRBD2	17	CASSSPAGETSGETQYF	TGTGCCAGCAGTTCCCCAGCGGGAGAAACCTCCGGAGAGACCCAGTACTTC
TRBJ2-1	TRBV29-1	few	.	17	CSVETWTVPNSYNEQFF	TGCAGCGTTGAAACCTGGACAGTTCCAAACTCCTACAATGAGCAGTTCTTC
TRBJ2-7	TRBV7-2	.	.	12	CASSLGVTEQYF	TGTGCCAGCAGCTTAGGAGTGACCGAGCAGTACTTC
TRBJ1-4	TRBV7-2	many	TRBD1	13	CASTDRVNEKLFF	TGTGCCAGCACGGACAGGGTTAATGAAAAACTGTTTTTT
TRBJ2-7	TRBV29-1	few	TRBD1	14	CSGLWTGPGYEQYF	TGCAGCGGCCTCTGGACAGGACCAGGCTACGAGCAGTACTTC
TRBJ1-4	TRBV7-9	many	.	15	CASSTTLAPNEKLFF	TGTGCCAGCAGCACGACCCTAGCACCTAATGAAAAACTGTTTTTT
TRBJ2-7	TRBV7-9	.	TRBD1	18	CASSLESWTGLSSYEQYF	TGTGCCAGCAGCTTAGAGAGTTGGACAGGGCTGAGCTCCTACGAGCAGTACTTC
TRBJ2-4	TRBV4-2	.	.	17	CASSQDPQGVAKNIQYF	TGTGCCAGCAGCCAAGACCCGCAGGGCGTCGCCAAAAACATTCAGTACTTC
TRBJ2-1	TRBV7-9	.	.	15	CASTLGASTYNEQFF	TGTGCCAGCACCCTAGGGGCGTCAACCTACAATGAGCAGTTCTTC
TRBJ2-5	TRBV20-1	.	.	12	CSAARSQETQYF	TGCAGTGCTGCCCGGTCCCAAGAGACCCAGTACTTC
TRBJ2-2	TRBV7-2	.	TRBD2	17	CASIKGWGRGNTGELFF	TGTGCCAGCATTAAAGGATGGGGGAGGGGTAACACCGGGGAGCTGTTTTTT
TRBJ2-4	TRBV27	few	.	17	CASSLGRGGAAKNIQYF	TGTGCCAGCAGTTTAGGGCGGGGTGGGGCTGCCAAAAACATTCAGTACTTC
TRBJ1-2	TRBV20-1	.	TRBD1	14	CSARLIQGDYGYTF	TGCAGTGCTAGACTGATACAGGGGGACTATGGCTACACCTTC
TRBJ2-7	TRBV29-1	few	TRBD2	16	CSVVGTSGRSTGEQYF	TGCAGCGTTGTAGGGACTAGCGGGAGATCCACCGGCGAGCAGTACTTC
TRBJ2-5	TRBV30	.	TRBD2	17	CAWSVGWTSGSAETQYF	TGTGCCTGGAGTGTAGGTTGGACTAGCGGGAGCGCAGAGACCCAGTACTTC
TRBJ2-7	TRBV29-1	.	.	15	CSVVRGAGLRGEQYF	TGCAGCGTTGTCAGGGGTGCCGGACTACGGGGCGAGCAGTACTTC
TRBJ2-7	TRBV20-1	.	.	13	CSAREREPYEQYF	TGCAGTGCTAGAGAGCGGGAACCCTACGAGCAGTACTTC
TRBJ2-3	TRBV7-2	.	TRBD2	16	CAGSPPRRAGSDTQYF	TGTGCCGGCAGCCCACCCCGACGAGCGGGATCCGATACGCAGTATTTT
TRBJ2-3	TRBV7-2	.	TRBD1	13	CASSSGQTDTQYF	TGTGCCAGCAGCTCGGGACAGACCGATACGCAGTATTTT
TRBJ2-1	TRBV7-2	.	.	16	CASSFPFGGGYNEQFF	TGTGCCAGCAGCTTTCCTTTTGGTGGGGGATACAATGAGCAGTTCTTC
TRBJ2-7	TRBV5-6	few	.	13	CASNDNGRDEQYF	TGTGCCAGCAACGATAACGGGCGGGACGAGCAGTACTTC